This section outlines one TCR beta chain sequence together with its context. No antigen is known for it. Then a second PCR, running about 6 to 12 cycles, was carried out with a sample-barcoded 5' primer and a J-beta primer mix. Through a template-switch adaptor with 12 random nucleotides, each cDNA molecule received a tag. TCRdb itself ran the 5' RACE reads through MiXCR, one entry per CDR3 protein. The table shows 1.5 million to 2 million distinct CDR3 sequences, with about two fifths occurring only once. Donation came from healthy Caucasian individuals in Russia who were aged roughly 6 to 95. These data belong to a study of blood T cells in healthy people across ages. The trim removed 5 bases at V and 11 bases at J, leaving 6 bases unmatched. CDR1 is PRHDT, CDR2 FYEKMQ, per germline (reference sequence). The CDR3 totals 13 residues. Findings of the study overall: Per million T cells, the diversity of TCR beta decreased roughly linearly as age advanced. More naive CD4+ cells and higher diversity marked long-lived donors relative to aged donors.

This TCR was recovered from a human donor in good health. The chain is built from TRBV13 and TRBJ1-1; 12 bases fit TRBD1. The sample taken for sequencing was blood. In nucleotides, the CDR3 is TGTGCCAGCAGCCCTGGGACAGGGGGCGATGCTTTCTTT. Protein product: CASSPGTGGDAFF.